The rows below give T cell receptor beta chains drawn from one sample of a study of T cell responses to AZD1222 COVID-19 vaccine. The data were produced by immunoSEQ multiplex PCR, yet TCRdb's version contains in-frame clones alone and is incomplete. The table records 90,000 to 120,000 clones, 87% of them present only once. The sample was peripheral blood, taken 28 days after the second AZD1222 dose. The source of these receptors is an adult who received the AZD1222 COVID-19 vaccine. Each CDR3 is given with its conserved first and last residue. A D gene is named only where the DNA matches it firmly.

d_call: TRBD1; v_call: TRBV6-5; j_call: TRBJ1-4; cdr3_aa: CASRPDRTGKLFF; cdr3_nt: TGTGCCAGCAGACCGGACAGGACGGGAAAACTGTTTTTT
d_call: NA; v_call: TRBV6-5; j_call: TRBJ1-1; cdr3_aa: CASSYNAEAFF; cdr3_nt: TGTGCCAGCAGTTATAACGCTGAAGCTTTCTTT
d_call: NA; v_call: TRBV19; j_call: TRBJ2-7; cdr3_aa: CASSIGQAYEQYF; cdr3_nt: TGTGCCAGTAGTATAGGGCAGGCCTACGAGCAGTACTTC
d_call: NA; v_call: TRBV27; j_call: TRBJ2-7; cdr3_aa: CASSPDRTPRSYEQYF; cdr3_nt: TGTGCCAGCAGTCCGGATCGGACGCCAAGGTCCTACGAGCAGTACTTC
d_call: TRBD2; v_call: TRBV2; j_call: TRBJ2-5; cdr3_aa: CASRGLAGQETQYF; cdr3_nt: TGTGCCAGCAGAGGACTAGCGGGGCAAGAGACCCAGTACTTC
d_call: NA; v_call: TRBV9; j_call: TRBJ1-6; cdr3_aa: CASSLGGRKNSPLHF; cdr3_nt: TGTGCCAGCAGCTTGGGGGGACGGAAGAATTCACCCCTCCACTTT
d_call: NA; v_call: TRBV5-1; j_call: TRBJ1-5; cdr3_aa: CASSAYGGDSNQPQHF; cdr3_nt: TGCGCCAGCAGCGCGTACGGCGGGGATAGCAATCAGCCCCAGCATTTT
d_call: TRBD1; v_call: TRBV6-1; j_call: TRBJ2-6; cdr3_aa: CASSEMTGLTGANVLTF; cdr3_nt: TGTGCCAGCAGTGAGATGACAGGGCTGACTGGGGCCAACGTCCTGACTTTC
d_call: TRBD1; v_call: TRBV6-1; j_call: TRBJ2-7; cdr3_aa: CASSTDRVSSYEQYF; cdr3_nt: TGTGCCAGCAGCACCGACAGGGTGAGCTCCTACGAGCAGTACTTC
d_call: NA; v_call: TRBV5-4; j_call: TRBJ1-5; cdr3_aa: CASSLDGAGNQPQHF; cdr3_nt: TGTGCCAGCAGCTTGGACGGAGCGGGCAATCAGCCCCAGCATTTT
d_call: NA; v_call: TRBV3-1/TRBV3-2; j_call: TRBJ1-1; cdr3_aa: CASSQGVREAFF; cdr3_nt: TGTGCCAGCAGCCAAGGTGTCCGTGAAGCTTTCTTT
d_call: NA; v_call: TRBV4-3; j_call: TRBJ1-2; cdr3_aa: CASSQDREIGGYTF; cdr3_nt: TGCGCCAGCAGCCAAGACAGGGAGATTGGTGGCTACACCTTC
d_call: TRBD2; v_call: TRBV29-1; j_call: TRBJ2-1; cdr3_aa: CSVDRRESSYNEQFF; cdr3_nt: TGCAGCGTTGACAGGCGGGAGAGCTCCTACAATGAGCAGTTCTTC
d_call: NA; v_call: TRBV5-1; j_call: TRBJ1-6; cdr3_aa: CASSTSLGGAGSYNSPLHF; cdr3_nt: TGCGCCAGCAGCACCTCCCTTGGGGGGGCAGGCTCCTATAATTCACCCCTCCACTTT
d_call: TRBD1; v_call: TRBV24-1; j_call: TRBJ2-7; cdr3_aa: CATSDWTGGNEQYF; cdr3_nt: TGTGCCACCAGTGATTGGACAGGGGGGAACGAGCAGTACTTC
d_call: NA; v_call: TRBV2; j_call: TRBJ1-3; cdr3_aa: CASSEERVVRLRNSGNTIYF; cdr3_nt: TGTGCCAGCAGTGAAGAGCGAGTGGTCCGGCTGCGTAACTCTGGAAACACCATATATTTT
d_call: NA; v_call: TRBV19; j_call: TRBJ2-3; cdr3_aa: CASSVGTLITDTQYF; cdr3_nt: TGTGCCAGTAGTGTAGGGACTCTCATCACAGATACGCAGTATTTT
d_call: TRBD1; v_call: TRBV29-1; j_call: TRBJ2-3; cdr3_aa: CSVQGARAGSTDTQYF; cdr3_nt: TGCAGCGTACAGGGGGCGCGGGCTGGAAGCACAGATACGCAGTATTTT
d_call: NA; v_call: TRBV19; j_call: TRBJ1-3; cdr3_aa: CASSTGEAGNTIYF; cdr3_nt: TGTGCCAGTAGTACAGGGGAGGCTGGAAACACCATATATTTT
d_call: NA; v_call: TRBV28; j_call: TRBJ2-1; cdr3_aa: CASTPGPLLEQFF; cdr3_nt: TGTGCCAGCACCCCCGGTCCGCTGCTTGAGCAGTTCTTC